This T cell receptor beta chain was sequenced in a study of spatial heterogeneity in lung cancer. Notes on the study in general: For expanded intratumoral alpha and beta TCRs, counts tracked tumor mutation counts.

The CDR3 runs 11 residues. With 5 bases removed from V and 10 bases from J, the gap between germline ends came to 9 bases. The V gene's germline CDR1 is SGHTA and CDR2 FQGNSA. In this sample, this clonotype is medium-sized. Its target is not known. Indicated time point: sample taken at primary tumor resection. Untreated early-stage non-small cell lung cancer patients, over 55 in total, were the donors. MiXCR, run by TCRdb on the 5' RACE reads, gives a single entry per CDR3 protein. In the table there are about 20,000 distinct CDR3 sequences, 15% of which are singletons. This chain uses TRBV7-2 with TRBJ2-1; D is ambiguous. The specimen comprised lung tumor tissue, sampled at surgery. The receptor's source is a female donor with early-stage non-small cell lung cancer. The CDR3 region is CASSGRREQFF. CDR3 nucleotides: TGTGCCAGCAGCGGCAGGCGCGAGCAGTTCTTC.